The entry below describes one TCR beta chain. The data belong to a study of blood T cell repertoires in COVID-19. Study at large: Donors in the United States, Italy and Spain gave samples during acute or convalescent COVID-19.

The protocol was immunoSEQ multiplex PCR, while the TCRdb copy is restricted to in-frame clones and leaves out a portion. This table has under 300,000 clones, approximately 88% appearing once. The J segment lost 8 bases and the V segment lost 0 bases, leaving 9 bases of the junction unmatched. The CDR3 consists of 17 residues. Germline CDR1 is LGHNA and CDR2 is YSLEER. The receptor was isolated from a woman in her twenties or thirties with acute or convalescent COVID-19. The chain recombines TRBV4-3 with TRBJ2-1; TRBD2 matches 11 bases. Material for sequencing was peripheral blood. The CDR3 protein is CASSQDSPVAGGDEQFF. The CDR3 DNA is TGCGCCAGCAGCCAAGACTCCCCGGTAGCGGGAGGGGATGAGCAGTTCTTC.